A selection of T cell receptor beta chains follows, all from one sample in a study of a mutant IDH1 vaccine in newly diagnosed glioma. TCRdb's table, derived via immunoSEQ multiplex PCR, lists solely in-frame clones and lacks some. This table has 43,000 or so clones, around 94% appearing once. No antigen has been assigned to these receptors. The sequencing used PBMCs, collected from a glioma patient whose treatment included an IDH1 peptide vaccine. The receptors were gathered from a man in his fifties or sixties with glioma. Each CDR3 is given with its conserved first and last residue. A D gene is named only where the DNA matches it firmly. Size values are once, few and many counts, or a class for expanded clones, and some rows have none.

abundance | d_gene | j_gene | v_gene | CDR3nt | CDR3aa
NA | NA | TRBJ1-4 | TRBV2 | TGTGCCAGCAGTGACGGATTCGCGGGGTTTAATGAAAAACTGTTTTTT | CASSDGFAGFNEKLFF
NA | TRBD1 | TRBJ1-1 | TRBV7-2 | TGTGCCACCACGACAGGGACGCGGAGGACTGAAGCTTTCTTT | CATTTGTRRTEAFF
once | TRBD1 | TRBJ2-7 | TRBV7-6 | TGTGCCAGCAGCTTAGGCCTAGGGACAGCGAGCGAGCAGTACTTC | CASSLGLGTASEQYF
NA | NA | TRBJ1-2 | TRBV29-1 | TGCAGCGTTGGTGAACGACACTGGGCTAACTATGGCTACACCTTC | CSVGERHWANYGYTF
NA | TRBD1 | TRBJ1-2 | TRBV5-1 | TGCGCCAGCAGCCCAAACCTTATGGCCGGGACAGATTATGGCTACACCTTC | CASSPNLMAGTDYGYTF
NA | NA | TRBJ2-6 | TRBV18 | TGTGCCAGCTCTTCAAACGGGGTCATAATTTACTCTGGGGCCAACGTCCTGACTTTC | CASSSNGVIIYSGANVLTF
NA | NA | TRBJ1-2 | TRBV5-5 | TGTGCCAGCAGCTTGGCCCAACCCGGCGGCTACACCTTC | CASSLAQPGGYTF
NA | TRBD2 | TRBJ2-7 | TRBV7-2 | TGTGCCAGCAGCTTACCAGGACTAGCGGGAACCTACGAGCAGTACTTC | CASSLPGLAGTYEQYF
NA | NA | TRBJ2-3 | TRBV9 | TGTGCCAGCAGTGGGGGGCAGGGGCACACAGATACGCAGTATTTT | CASSGGQGHTDTQYF
NA | NA | TRBJ1-5 | TRBV29-1 | TGCAGCGTGGGGGAGAATAGCAATCAGCCCCAGCATTTT | CSVGENSNQPQHF
NA | TRBD1 | TRBJ2-7 | TRBV28 | TGTGCCAGCAGGGAGCCCAGGGGGCGCAAGGTCTACGAGCAGTACTTC | CASREPRGRKVYEQYF
NA | NA | TRBJ1-2 | TRBV29-1 | TGCAGCGTTGAAACCAGGTACTATGGCTACACCTTC | CSVETRYYGYTF
NA | TRBD2 | TRBJ2-1 | TRBV11-3 | TGTGCCAGCAGCCCGGGGACTAGCGACTACAATGAGCAGTTCTTC | CASSPGTSDYNEQFF
NA | TRBD2 | TRBJ2-1 | TRBV11-3 | TGTGCCAGCAGCCCAGGCGGGAGCGGGAGGGCCAACAATGAGCAGTTCTTC | CASSPGGSGRANNEQFF
NA | NA | TRBJ1-2 | TRBV2 | TGTGCCAGCAGCGGGGCGCAGGGTGCTGGCTACACCTTC | CASSGAQGAGYTF